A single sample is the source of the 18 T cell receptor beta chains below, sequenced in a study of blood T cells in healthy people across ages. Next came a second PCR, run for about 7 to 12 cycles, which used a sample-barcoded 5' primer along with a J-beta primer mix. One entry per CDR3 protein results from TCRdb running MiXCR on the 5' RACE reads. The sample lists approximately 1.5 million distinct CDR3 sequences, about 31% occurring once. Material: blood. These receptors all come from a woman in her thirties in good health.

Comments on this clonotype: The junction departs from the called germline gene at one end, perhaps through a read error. For the CDR3, the DNA is TGTGCCAGCAGCTACGGGAATCAGTCCCAGCATTTT. It translates to CASSYGNQSQHF. The chain recombines TRBV5-6 with TRBJ1-5; D ambiguous. Germline CDR1 reads SGHDT; CDR2 reads YYEEEE. CDR3 length: 12 amino acids. The full variable domain, with the rest looked up from reference TRBV5-6 and TRBJ1-5, is DAGVTQSPTHLIKTRGQQVTLRCSPKSGHDTVSWYQQALGQGPQFIFQYYEEEERQRGNFPDRFSGHQFPNYSSELNVNALLLGDSALYLCASSYGNQSQHFGDGTRLSIL.

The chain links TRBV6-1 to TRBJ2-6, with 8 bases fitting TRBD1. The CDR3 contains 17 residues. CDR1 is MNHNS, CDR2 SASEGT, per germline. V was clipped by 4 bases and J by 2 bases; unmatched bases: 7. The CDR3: CASSVGQEVPGANVLTF. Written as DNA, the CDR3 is TGTGCCAGCAGTGTGGGACAGGAGGTGCCTGGGGCCAACGTCCTGACTTTC.

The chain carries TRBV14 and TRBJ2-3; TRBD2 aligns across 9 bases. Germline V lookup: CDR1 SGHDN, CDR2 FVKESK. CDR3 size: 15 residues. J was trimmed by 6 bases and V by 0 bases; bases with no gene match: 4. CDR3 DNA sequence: TGTGCCAGCAGCCAAGAGGGGACTAGCTGGGATACGCAGTATTTT. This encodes CASSQEGTSWDTQYF.

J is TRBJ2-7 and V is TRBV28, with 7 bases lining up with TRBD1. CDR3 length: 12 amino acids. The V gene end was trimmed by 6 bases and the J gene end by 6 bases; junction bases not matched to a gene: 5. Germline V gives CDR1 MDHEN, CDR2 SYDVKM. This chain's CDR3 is CASSHRGTEQYF. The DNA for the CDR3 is TGTGCCAGCAGCCACAGGGGAACCGAGCAGTACTTC.

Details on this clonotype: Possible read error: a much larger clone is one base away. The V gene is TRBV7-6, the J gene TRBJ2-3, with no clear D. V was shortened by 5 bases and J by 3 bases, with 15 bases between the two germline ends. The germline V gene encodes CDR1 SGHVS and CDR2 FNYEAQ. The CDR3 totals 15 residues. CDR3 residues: CASSIVVEGTDTQYF. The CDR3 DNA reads TGTGCCAGCAGCATAGTTGTTGAAGGAACAGATACGCAGTATTTT.

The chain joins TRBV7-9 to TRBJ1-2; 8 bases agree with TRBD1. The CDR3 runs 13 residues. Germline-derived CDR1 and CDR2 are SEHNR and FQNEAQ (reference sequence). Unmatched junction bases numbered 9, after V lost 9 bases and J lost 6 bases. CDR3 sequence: CASTQGGGHGYTF. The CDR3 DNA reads TGTGCCAGTACACAGGGGGGGGGCCATGGCTACACCTTC.

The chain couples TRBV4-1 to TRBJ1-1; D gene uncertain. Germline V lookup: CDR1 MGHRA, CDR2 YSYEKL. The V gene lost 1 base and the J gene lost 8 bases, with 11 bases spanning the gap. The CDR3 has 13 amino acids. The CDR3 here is CASSQAPSGEAFF. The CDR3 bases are TGCGCCAGCAGCCAAGCTCCGAGCGGGGAAGCTTTCTTT.

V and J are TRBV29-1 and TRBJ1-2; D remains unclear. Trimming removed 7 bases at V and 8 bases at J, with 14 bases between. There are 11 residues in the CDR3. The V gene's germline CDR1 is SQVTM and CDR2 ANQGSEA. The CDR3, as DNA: TGCAGCGGGACGGACCTTAACGGCTACACCTTC. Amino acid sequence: CSGTDLNGYTF.

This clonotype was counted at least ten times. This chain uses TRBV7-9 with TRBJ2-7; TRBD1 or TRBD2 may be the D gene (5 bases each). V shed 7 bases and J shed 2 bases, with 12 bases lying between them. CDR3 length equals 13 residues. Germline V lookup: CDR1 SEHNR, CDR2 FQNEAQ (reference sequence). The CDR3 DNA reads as TGTGCCAGCAAAGGGGACGATCCCTACGAGCAGTACTTC. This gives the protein CASKGDDPYEQYF.

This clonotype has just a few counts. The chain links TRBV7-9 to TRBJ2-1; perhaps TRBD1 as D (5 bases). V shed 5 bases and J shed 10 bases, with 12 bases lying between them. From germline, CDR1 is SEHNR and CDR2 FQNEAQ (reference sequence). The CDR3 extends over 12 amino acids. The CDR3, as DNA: TGTGCCAGCAGCCAACCTCAGGGAGAGCAGTTCTTC. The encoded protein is CASSQPQGEQFF.

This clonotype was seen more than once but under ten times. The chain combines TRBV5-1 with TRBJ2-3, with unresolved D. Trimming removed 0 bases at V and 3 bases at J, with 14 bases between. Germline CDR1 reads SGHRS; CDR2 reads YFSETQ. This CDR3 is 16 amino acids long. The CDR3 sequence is CASSLGIGLSTDTQYF. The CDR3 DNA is TGCGCCAGCAGCTTGGGTATAGGTCTGAGTACAGATACGCAGTATTTT.

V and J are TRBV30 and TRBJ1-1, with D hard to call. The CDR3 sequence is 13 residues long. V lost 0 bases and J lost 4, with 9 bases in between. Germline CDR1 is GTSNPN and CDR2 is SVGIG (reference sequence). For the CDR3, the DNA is TGTGCCTGGAGTGTCTCATACCCCACTGAAGCTTTCTTT. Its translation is CAWSVSYPTEAFF.

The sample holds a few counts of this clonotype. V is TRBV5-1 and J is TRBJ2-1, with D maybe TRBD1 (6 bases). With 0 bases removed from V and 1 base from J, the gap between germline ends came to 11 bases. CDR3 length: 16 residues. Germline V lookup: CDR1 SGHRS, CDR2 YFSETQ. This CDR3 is CASSLDRAASYNEQFF. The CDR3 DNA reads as TGCGCCAGCAGCTTGGACAGGGCCGCGTCCTACAATGAGCAGTTCTTC.

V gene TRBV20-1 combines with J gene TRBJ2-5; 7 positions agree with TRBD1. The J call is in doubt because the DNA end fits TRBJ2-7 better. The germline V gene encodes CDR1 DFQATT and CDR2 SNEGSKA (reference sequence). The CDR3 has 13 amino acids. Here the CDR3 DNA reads TGCAGTGCCTATCCGGGACAGATGGGCGAGCAGTACTTC. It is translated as CSAYPGQMGEQYF.

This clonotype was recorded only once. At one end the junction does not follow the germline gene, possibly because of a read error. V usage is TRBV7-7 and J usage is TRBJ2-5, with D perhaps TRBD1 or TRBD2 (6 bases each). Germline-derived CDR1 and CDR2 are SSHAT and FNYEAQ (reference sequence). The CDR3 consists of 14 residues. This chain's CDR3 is CANSPGGVVETQYF. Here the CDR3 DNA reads TGTGCCAACAGCCCCGGGGGCGTAGTCGAGACCCAGTACTTC.

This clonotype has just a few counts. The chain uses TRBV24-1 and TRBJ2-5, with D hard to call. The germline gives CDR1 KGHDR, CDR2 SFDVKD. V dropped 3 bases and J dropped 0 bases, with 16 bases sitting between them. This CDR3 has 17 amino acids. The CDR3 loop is CATSDAWAGPYQETQYF. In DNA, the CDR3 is TGTGCCACCAGTGATGCCTGGGCAGGTCCGTACCAAGAGACCCAGTACTTC.

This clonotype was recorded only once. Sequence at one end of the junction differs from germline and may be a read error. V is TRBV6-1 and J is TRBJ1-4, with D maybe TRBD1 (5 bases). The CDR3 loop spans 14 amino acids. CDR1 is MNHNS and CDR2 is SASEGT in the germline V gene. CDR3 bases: TGTGCCAGCAGTGTCGGGGGTGGAGGCGAAAAACGGTTTTTT. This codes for CASSVGGGGEKRFF.

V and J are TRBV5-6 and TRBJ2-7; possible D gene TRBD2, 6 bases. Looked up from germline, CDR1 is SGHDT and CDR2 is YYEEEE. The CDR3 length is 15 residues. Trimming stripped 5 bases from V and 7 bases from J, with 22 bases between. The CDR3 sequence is CASSLAGSQVTEQYF. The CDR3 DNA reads TGTGCCAGCAGTCTCGCCGGGAGCCAGGTTACTGAGCAGTACTTC. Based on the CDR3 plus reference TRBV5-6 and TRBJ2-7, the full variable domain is DAGVTQSPTHLIKTRGQQVTLRCSPKSGHDTVSWYQQALGQGPQFIFQYYEEEERQRGNFPDRFSGHQFPNYSSELNVNALLLGDSALYLCASSLAGSQVTEQYFGPGTRLTVT.